The entry below describes one T cell receptor beta chain. Its antigen is unknown. The sample belongs to a study of shared clonotypes between healthy human individuals. Study outcomes and limitations: Sequencing depth was expected to affect clonotype sharing among donors. Blood was the only sampled material, and tissue repertoires likely differ.

All participating donors were Caucasian adults from Nashville, Tennessee. The protocol was immunoSEQ multiplex PCR, while the TCRdb copy is restricted to in-frame clones and leaves out a portion. The sample includes 2 million to 2.5 million clones, 95% of them seen just once. The CDR3 is made up of 12 amino acids. Trimming shortened V by 6 bases and J by 1 base, and 9 bases separated the two germline ends. Germline values: CDR1 SQVTM, CDR2 ANQGSEA. The receptor was derived from a man aged 18 to 35 in good health. Sequencing was carried out using naive CD4+ T cells sorted from blood. Subset: CD45RA+ positively selected. This rearrangement joins TRBV29-1 to TRBJ1-1; the D is unclear. The DNA of the CDR3 is TGCAGCGTACCGAAGGGGAACACTGAAGCTTTCTTT. As protein: CSVPKGNTEAFF.